The 30 T cell receptor beta chains given below trace back to one sample, sequenced in a study of vaccination and CD4 T cells after COVID-19. Regarding treatment: 10-day PBMC culture with coronavirus spike peptide pools or control peptides (ViraFEST assay). Cultured CD4+ T-cell DNA underwent Oncomine TCR Beta short-read sequencing. One entry per CDR3 protein, called by TCRdb with MiXCR from the PCR reads. The table records some 15,000 distinct CDR3 sequences, more than 65% of them present only once. The antigens these receptors bind are not known. Sequencing was performed on CD4+ T cells from blood, cultured in vitro. All receptors come from a human donor who had recovered from COVID-19.

V gene TRBV19 combines with J gene TRBJ2-1, with TRBD1 matching 9 bases. This CDR3 is built from 14 residues. From germline, CDR1 is LNHDA and CDR2 SQIVND (reference sequence). With 10 bases clipped from V and 2 bases from J, the junction kept 6 bases outside the gene matches. This CDR3 reads CATQGQGPYNEQFF. The CDR3 nucleotides are TGTGCCACGCAGGGACAGGGACCCTACAATGAGCAGTTCTTC.

The chain has TRBV7-2 and TRBJ2-1; TRBD2 is a possible D gene (6 bases). V dropped 10 bases and J dropped 4 bases, with 17 bases sitting between them. This CDR3 has 14 residues. Germline lookup yields CDR1 SGHTA and CDR2 FQGNSA. The CDR3 DNA is TGTGCCATCCAGCTTAGGGACTTTTACAATGAGCAGTTCTTC. Translation: CAIQLRDFYNEQFF. The full variable domain, completed using reference TRBV7-2 and TRBJ2-1, is GAGVSQSPSNKVTEKGKDVELRCDPISGHTALYWYRQSLGQGLEFLIYFQGNSAPDKSGLPSDRFSAERTGGSVSTLTIQRTQQEDSAVYLCAIQLRDFYNEQFFGPGTRLTVL.

The chain joins TRBV5-1 to TRBJ2-2, with 10 bases matching TRBD1. The CDR3 has 14 amino acids. Germline CDR1 is SGHRS and CDR2 is YFSETQ. The V segment lost 7 bases and the J segment 5 bases; nucleotides outside the gene matches: 5. The CDR3 DNA follows: TGCGCCAGCCGAGGACAGGGGGGGACCGGGGAGCTGTTTTTT. Amino acid sequence: CASRGQGGTGELFF.

V and J are TRBV30 and TRBJ1-4; D call uncertain. Trimming took off 1 base at V and 3 bases at J, with 6 bases between the two ends. From germline, CDR1 is GTSNPN and CDR2 SVGIG (reference sequence). There are 13 residues in the CDR3. CDR3 nucleotide sequence: TGTGCCTGGAGTGCAAACGCTAATGAAAAACTGTTTTTT. Encoded protein: CAWSANANEKLFF. Using reference TRBV30 and TRBJ1-4 for the parts outside the CDR3, the full variable domain is SQTIHQWPATLVQPVGSPLSLECTVEGTSNPNLYWYRQAAGRGLQLLFYSVGIGQISSEVPQNLSASRPQDRQFILSSKKLLLSDSGFYLCAWSANANEKLFFGSGTQLSVL.

The J gene is TRBJ1-2, the V gene TRBV24-1, with D tentatively TRBD1 (6 bases). Trimming took off 4 bases at V and 6 bases at J, with 17 bases between the two ends. Germline V CDR1 and CDR2: KGHDR, SFDVKD. The CDR3 is made up of 15 amino acids. The CDR3 reads CATSDLEGDSDGYTF. Here the CDR3 DNA reads TGTGCCACCAGTGACCTCGAGGGGGATTCGGATGGCTACACCTTC.

The chain uses TRBV19 and TRBJ1-2; no definite D call. Trimming shortened V by 3 bases and J by 1 base, and 0 bases separated the two germline ends. The CDR3 has 11 residues. Germline V CDR1 and CDR2: LNHDA, SQIVND (reference sequence). CDR3 residues: CASSINYGYTF. The CDR3 DNA sequence: TGTGCCAGTAGTATTAACTATGGCTACACCTTC.

The chain combines TRBV10-3 with TRBJ1-1, with D possibly matching TRBD1 (5 bases). CDR1 and CDR2 from the germline V gene are ENHRY and SYGVKD. The CDR3 runs 15 residues. V lost 5 bases and J 1 base, leaving 14 bases between the germline ends. CDR3 residues: CAISHSRQTNTEAFF. CDR3 bases: TGTGCCATCAGTCATTCAAGACAGACGAACACTGAAGCTTTCTTT.

The CDR3 coding sequence is TGTGCCAGCAGCTTGCTTGGACTAGGAGGCACAGATACGCAGTATTTT. This encodes CASSLLGLGGTDTQYF. The rearrangement uses TRBV7-6 and TRBJ2-3; 7 bases are shared with TRBD2. The CDR3 runs to 16 residues. The germline gives CDR1 SGHVS, CDR2 FNYEAQ. Unmatched junction bases numbered 7, after V lost 3 bases and J lost 1 base. Variable domain in full (rest from reference TRBV7-6 and TRBJ2-3): GAGVSQSPRYKVTKRGQDVALRCDPISGHVSLYWYRQALGQGPEFLTYFNYEAQQDKSGLPNDRFSAERPEGSISTLTIQRTEQRDSAMYRCASSLLGLGGTDTQYFGPGTRLTVL.

The J gene is TRBJ1-5, the V gene TRBV6-1; possibly TRBD1 for D (5 bases). Per the germline V gene, CDR1 is MNHNS and CDR2 is SASEGT. V was trimmed by 8 bases and J by 1 base, leaving 15 bases between them. There are 15 residues in the CDR3. The CDR3 region is CASQRGRSSNQPQHF. The CDR3 region has the DNA TGTGCCAGCCAAAGGGGACGCTCGAGCAATCAGCCCCAGCATTTT.

The CDR3 reads CASPNYYEQYF. CDR3 bases: TGTGCCAGCCCTAATTACTACGAGCAGTACTTC. J is TRBJ2-7 and V is TRBV6-1; D unclear. Germline assignment: CDR1 MNHNS and CDR2 SASEGT. The CDR3 loop spans 11 amino acids. With 8 bases removed from V and 3 bases from J, the gap between germline ends came to 8 bases.

The V gene is TRBV21-1, the J gene TRBJ2-4; TRBD1 reflects the table's D call only, with no check against the DNA. TRBV21-1 has pseudogene status. The CDR3 loop spans 15 amino acids. CDR3 coding DNA: TGTGCCAGCAGTTCCCCTGGCGGAGCCAAAAACATTCAGTACTTC. The encoded protein is CASSSPGGAKNIQYF.

The chain joins TRBV5-8 to TRBJ2-7; 14 bases agree with TRBD2. Trimming removed 4 bases from V and 0 bases from J; junction bases left unmatched: 6. Germline CDR1 and CDR2: SGHTS and YDEGEE. This CDR3 spans 17 amino acids. CDR3 sequence: CASSPGLAGASSYEQYF. The CDR3 DNA reads TGTGCCAGCAGCCCGGGACTAGCGGGAGCCTCCTCCTACGAGCAGTACTTC. The full variable domain, rest sourced from reference TRBV5-8 and TRBJ2-7, is EAGVTQSPTHLIKTRGQQATLRCSPISGHTSVYWYQQALGLGLQFLLWYDEGEERNRGNFPPRFSGRQFPNYSSELNVNALELEDSALYLCASSPGLAGASSYEQYFGPGTRLTVT.

The chain links TRBV9 to TRBJ2-6; D perhaps matches TRBD1 (7 bases). Trimming cost V 2 bases and J 2 bases, with 14 bases left between them. Looked up from germline, CDR1 is SGDLS and CDR2 is YYNGEE. CDR3 length: 17 amino acids. The chain's CDR3 is CASSVRDSGPGANVLTF. The CDR3 DNA reads TGTGCCAGCAGCGTCCGGGACAGCGGGCCTGGGGCCAACGTCCTGACTTTC.

V and J are TRBV23-1 and TRBJ1-1; the match to TRBD1 covers 8 bases. TRBV23-1 is an ORF, with its function uncertain. V dropped 10 bases and J dropped 0; count of bases not matched to a gene: 4. This CDR3 has 13 amino acids. The chain's CDR3 is CAIPTGVNTEAFF. The CDR3 nucleotides read TGCGCCATCCCGACAGGGGTGAACACTGAAGCTTTCTTT.

This clonotype was counted a single time. CDR3 nucleotides: TGTGCCAGCAGCTTATCCGGGGGTATCACTGAAGCTTTCTTT. It translates to CASSLSGGITEAFF. The chain joins TRBV11-3 to TRBJ1-1; D may be TRBD1 (5 bases). CDR3 length: 14 residues. V shed 2 bases and J shed 4 bases, with 11 bases lying between them. Germline CDR1 reads SGHNT; CDR2 reads YENEEA.

V and J are TRBV20-1 and TRBJ2-2; maybe TRBD2 (5 bases). Germline V lookup: CDR1 DFQATT, CDR2 SNEGSKA (reference sequence). The V end was cut by 2 bases, the J end by 4 bases, with 11 bases between. The CDR3 is made up of 14 amino acids. The CDR3 protein is CSARNRESTGELFF. The CDR3 region has the DNA TGCAGTGCTAGAAATCGGGAAAGCACCGGGGAGCTGTTTTTT.

V gene TRBV15 combines with J gene TRBJ1-2; maybe TRBD1 (5 bases). Trimming shortened V by 1 base and J by 3 bases, and 9 bases separated the two germline ends. The length of the CDR3 is 14 residues. CDR1 LNHNV and CDR2 YYDKDF come from the germline V gene (reference sequence). The CDR3: CATSRGGSDYGYTF. CDR3 bases: TGTGCCACCAGCAGAGGGGGGTCCGACTATGGCTACACCTTC.

This clonotype occurred a few times. V gene TRBV7-8 combines with J gene TRBJ2-1; possible D gene TRBD2, 6 bases. V lost 5 bases and J lost 6, with 17 bases in between. Germline CDR1 is SGHVS and CDR2 is FQNEAQ. The CDR3 is made up of 15 amino acids. Here the CDR3 DNA reads TGTGCCAGCAGCCCCCCAGGGCCGGGAGTCAATGAGCAGTTCTTC. It yields the protein CASSPPGPGVNEQFF.

V usage is TRBV30 and J usage is TRBJ2-5; 7 nucleotides line up with TRBD2. This CDR3 has 13 residues. Germline CDR1 is GTSNPN and CDR2 is SVGIG (reference sequence). J gave up 5 bases and V 4 bases, and 7 bases lay outside the gene matches. The CDR3 loop reads CAWTRREGETQYF. CDR3 coding DNA: TGTGCCTGGACCCGGAGGGAGGGGGAGACCCAGTACTTC.

This clonotype turned up a few times. The chain joins TRBV20-1 to TRBJ2-5; no clear D. The germline CDR1 and CDR2 sequences are DFQATT and SNEGSKA (reference sequence). CDR3 length: 13 residues. The V end lost 6 bases, the J end lost 5 bases, and 16 bases lay between the germline ends. The CDR3 is CSAPPLARETQYF. The CDR3 DNA is TGCAGTGCCCCCCCTTTGGCCCGGGAGACCCAGTACTTC.

The J gene is TRBJ2-3, the V gene TRBV5-4; possibly TRBD2 for D (5 bases). There are 14 residues in the CDR3. The ends were cut back, 0 bases at V and 2 bases at J, with 7 bases in the middle. Germline lookup yields CDR1 SGHNT and CDR2 YYREEE (reference sequence). CDR3 sequence reads: CASSLEAVTDTQYF. CDR3 coding DNA: TGTGCCAGCAGCTTGGAAGCGGTCACAGATACGCAGTATTTT.

This chain connects TRBV12-3 or TRBV12-4 to TRBJ2-7; 7 bases align to TRBD2. The junction had 6 bases not matched to a gene; V was cut back by 3 bases and J by 1 base. There are 15 residues in the CDR3. CDR3 protein: CASSLRWEGSYEQYF. The CDR3 DNA follows: TGTGCCAGCAGTTTGAGGTGGGAGGGATCCTACGAGCAGTACTTC.

V and J are TRBV12-3 or TRBV12-4 and TRBJ2-7, with D possibly being TRBD2 (6 bases). CDR3 length equals 18 residues. Trimming removed 4 bases from V and 1 base from J, with 23 bases in between. CDR3 loop: CASSSVGGRGKQSYEQYF. In DNA form, the CDR3 reads TGTGCCAGCAGTTCCGTGGGGGGAAGAGGGAAGCAGTCCTACGAGCAGTACTTC.

This sequence joins TRBV11-2 and TRBJ2-1; no reliable D call. Germline V CDR1 and CDR2: SGHAT, FQNNGV. Trimming cost V 7 bases and J 1 base, with 14 bases left between them. This CDR3 is built from 15 residues. CDR3 sequence (DNA): TGTGCCAGCATCCCAGGCCCATTGTCCTACAATGAGCAGTTCTTC. Amino acid sequence: CASIPGPLSYNEQFF.

This rearrangement joins TRBV10-3 to TRBJ2-1, with TRBD1 identical over 9 bases. The CDR3 is 14 amino acids. Germline lookup yields CDR1 ENHRY and CDR2 SYGVKD. With 9 bases clipped from V and 5 bases from J, the junction kept 8 bases outside the gene matches. The CDR3, as DNA: TGTGCCATTAAACGGGACAGGGTGGACAATGAGCAGTTCTTC. Translating gives CAIKRDRVDNEQFF.

The chain has TRBV15 and TRBJ1-5; TRBD1 agrees at 11 bases. V was pared by 1 base and J by 4 bases, with 3 bases of the junction left unmatched. In germline, CDR1 is LNHNV, CDR2 YYDKDF (reference sequence). The CDR3 runs 16 residues. CDR3 coding DNA: TGTGCCACCAGCAGAGGGGGACAGGGGGGGAATCAGCCCCAGCATTTT. Its protein is CATSRGGQGGNQPQHF.

The CDR3 DNA sequence: TGTGCCAGCAGTTACAGAGGGGATGACGGGGAGCTGTTTTTT. It specifies CASSYRGDDGELFF. V gene TRBV6-5 combines with J gene TRBJ2-2; perhaps D is TRBD1 or TRBD2 (5 bases each). V was pared by 2 bases and J by 7 bases, with 11 bases between. Per the germline V gene, CDR1 is MNHEY and CDR2 is SVGAGI. This CDR3 has 14 amino acids.

The V and J genes are TRBV5-5 and TRBJ1-6; D uncertain. V lost 0 bases and J 1 base, leaving 5 bases between the germline ends. Germline values: CDR1 SGHKS, CDR2 YYEKEE (reference sequence). This CDR3 has 15 amino acids. The CDR3 nucleotides are TGTGCCAGCAGCTTGGAAGGGTCCTATAATTCACCCCTCCACTTT. Translated: CASSLEGSYNSPLHF. The entire variable domain, with the rest obtained from reference TRBV5-5 and TRBJ1-6, is as follows: DAGVTQSPTHLIKTRGQQVTLRCSPISGHKSVSWYQQVLGQGPQFIFQYYEKEERGRGNFPDRFSARQFPNYSSELNVNALLLGDSALYLCASSLEGSYNSPLHFGNGTRLTVT.

For the CDR3, the DNA is TGTGCCACCAGGGGCCCAGGGGCTGGGGCCAACGTCCTGACTTTC. Its protein product is CATRGPGAGANVLTF. The chain has TRBV15 and TRBJ2-6; TRBD1 is a possible D gene (6 bases). The CDR3 has 15 amino acids. Deletions cut 6 bases from V and 2 bases from J, with 11 bases between. CDR1 is LNHNV and CDR2 is YYDKDF in the germline V gene (reference sequence).

V gene TRBV27 combines with J gene TRBJ2-1; 10 bases fit TRBD2. Trimming cost V 4 bases and J 7 bases; bases outside gene matches: 10. The CDR3 runs 16 residues. Germline CDR1 and CDR2: MNHEY and SMNVEV (reference sequence). The CDR3 here is CASSSRASGGGNEQFF. The DNA of the CDR3 is TGTGCCAGCAGTTCCCGGGCGAGCGGGGGGGGGAATGAGCAGTTCTTC.